One and the same sample provided the 28 T cell receptor beta chains below, sequenced in a study of cytomegalovirus exposure and HLA in healthy donors. Both 60 Vbeta primers and 13 Jbeta primers went into the PCR. TCRdb's copy holds only in-frame clones and misses some; the assay was immunoSEQ multiplex PCR. The sample shows some 79,000 clones, 63% of them seen only once. The sample taken for sequencing was PBMCs. The receptors come from a woman between 35 and 50 years old in good health and CMV-seropositive.

CDR3 sequence: CASKGRGVETQYF. The CDR3 nucleotides read TGTGCCAGTAAGGGGAGGGGCGTAGAGACCCAGTACTTC. The rearrangement joins TRBV19 to TRBJ2-5; 7 nucleotides agree with TRBD2. V lost 7 bases to trimming and J lost 4 bases; unmatched junction nucleotides: 6. The CDR3 length is 13 residues. Per the germline V gene, CDR1 is LNHDA and CDR2 is SQIVND (reference sequence).

The rearrangement links TRBV4-3 to TRBJ2-2; TRBD2 matches at 9 bases. V lost 2 bases to trimming and J lost 4 bases; unmatched junction nucleotides: 8. Germline V gene data show CDR1 as LGHNA and CDR2 as YSLEER. CDR3 length equals 17 residues. CDR3 DNA sequence: TGCGCCAGCAGCCAAAGGGGATCGCGGGAGGGCACCGGGGAGCTGTTTTTT. Its protein is CASSQRGSREGTGELFF.

V and J are TRBV6-1 and TRBJ2-4; 8 bases are shared with TRBD1. After removal of 3 bases from V and 6 bases from J, the junction contained 7 bases not matched to a gene. Per the germline V gene, CDR1 is MNHNS and CDR2 is SASEGT. The CDR3 spans 15 residues. CDR3 nucleotides: TGTGCCAGCAGTGAGGCATGGACAGGGCTAAACATTCAGTACTTC. It translates to CASSEAWTGLNIQYF.

J is TRBJ2-5 and V is TRBV5-6, with D uncertain. The CDR3 is made up of 11 amino acids. Trimming took off 4 bases at V and 5 bases at J, with 6 bases between the two ends. Germline values: CDR1 SGHDT, CDR2 YYEEEE. This CDR3 reads CASSTHETQYF. The DNA for the CDR3 is TGTGCCAGCAGCACACACGAGACCCAGTACTTC. The variable domain in full, with the rest retrieved from reference TRBV5-6 and TRBJ2-5, is DAGVTQSPTHLIKTRGQQVTLRCSPKSGHDTVSWYQQALGQGPQFIFQYYEEEERQRGNFPDRFSGHQFPNYSSELNVNALLLGDSALYLCASSTHETQYFGPGTRLLVL.

The chain links TRBV4-3 to TRBJ2-7, with TRBD1 matching over 10 bases. Losses at the gene ends were 4 bases for V and 6 bases for J; bases not matched to a gene: 9. The germline CDR1 and CDR2 sequences are LGHNA and YSLEER. This CDR3 has 15 residues. Written as DNA, the CDR3 is TGCGCCAGCAGCCGGTACAGTGGACAGGGGGGCGAGCAGTACTTC. Protein: CASSRYSGQGGEQYF.

J is TRBJ1-1 and V is TRBV7-9; possible D gene TRBD1, 6 bases. CDR1 and CDR2 (germline): SEHNR, FQNEAQ (reference sequence). This CDR3 is 13 amino acids long. V lost 4 bases to trimming and J lost 12 bases, with 18 bases between them. The CDR3 coding sequence is TGTGCCAGCAGCTCGGTAAACGACAGGAGGCCTTTCTTT. Protein sequence: CASSSVNDRRPFF.

The rearrangement uses TRBV25-1 and TRBJ2-3; D possibly corresponds to TRBD1 (6 bases). The CDR3 length is 14 residues. Trimming cost V 3 bases and J 1 base, with 8 bases left between them. Germline V gives CDR1 MGHDK, CDR2 SYGVNS. The DNA of the CDR3 is TGTGCCAGCAGTGAGGCAGGGGGCACAGATACGCAGTATTTT. Encoded protein: CASSEAGGTDTQYF.

CDR3 nucleotide sequence: TGTGCCTGGAGTGTACGGCTAGCGGGACGGCTGTTCTTC. This sequence encodes CAWSVRLAGRLFF. The chain uses TRBV30 and TRBJ2-1; 9 bases line up with TRBD2. The V segment lost 0 bases and the J segment 15 bases; nucleotides outside the gene matches: 9. Germline V gives CDR1 GTSNPN, CDR2 SVGIG (reference sequence). The CDR3 has 13 amino acids.

This clone appeared a few times. The chain carries TRBV18 and TRBJ1-2; maybe TRBD1 (5 bases). There are 18 residues in the CDR3. The V end was cut by 4 bases, the J end by 7 bases, with 28 bases between. CDR1 is KGHSH and CDR2 is LQKENI in the germline V gene. The CDR3 spells CASSLSTDNYGYTSGYTF. In nucleotides, the CDR3 is TGTGCCAGCTCACTCTCGACAGACAACTATGGCTACACCTCTGGCTACACCTTC. Based on the CDR3 plus reference TRBV18 and TRBJ1-2, the full variable domain is NAGVMQNPRHLVRRRGQEARLRCSPMKGHSHVYWYRQLPEEGLKFMVYLQKENIIDESGMPKERFSAEFPKEGPSILRIQQVVRGDSAAYFCASSLSTDNYGYTSGYTFGSGTRLTVV.

This clone has only a few counts. The chain joins TRBV5-4 to TRBJ2-7, with 9 nucleotides matching TRBD1. CDR1 is SGHNT and CDR2 is YYREEE in the germline V gene (reference sequence). The CDR3 runs 12 residues. After removal of 3 bases from V and 6 bases from J, the junction contained 1 base not matched to a gene. The CDR3 here is CASSSDRGEQYF. The CDR3 DNA reads as TGTGCCAGCAGCTCGGACAGGGGCGAGCAGTACTTC.

V gene TRBV5-1 combines with J gene TRBJ2-7; tentative D call: TRBD2 (5 bases). CDR1 and CDR2 (germline): SGHRS, YFSETQ. The CDR3 has 14 amino acids. V was pared by 4 bases and J by 6 bases, with 17 bases between. The CDR3 sequence: CASSPRIPEGEQYF. DNA for the CDR3: TGCGCCAGCAGCCCCAGAATACCCGAGGGCGAGCAGTACTTC. The whole variable domain, remainder taken from reference TRBV5-1 and TRBJ2-7, is KAGVTQTPRYLIKTRGQQVTLSCSPISGHRSVSWYQQTPGQGLQFLFEYFSETQRNKGNFPGRFSGRQFSNSRSEMNVSTLELGDSALYLCASSPRIPEGEQYFGPGTRLTVT.

This clone was counted between two and nine times. J is TRBJ1-1 and V is TRBV9; D is unclear. The CDR3 runs 15 residues. Germline CDR1 SGDLS, CDR2 YYNGEE. The V and J ends lost 0 bases and 1 base respectively, with 10 bases between them. Here the CDR3 DNA reads TGTGCCAGCAGCGTAGTTGGCGGGGAGAACACTGAAGCTTTCTTT. Encoded protein: CASSVVGGENTEAFF.

CDR3 sequence (DNA): TGTGCCAGCAGAACCCTAGAGGGATCTAATGAAAAACTGTTTTTT. It encodes CASRTLEGSNEKLFF. The chain links TRBV27 to TRBJ1-4; no clear D gene. This CDR3 is 15 amino acids long. Germline values: CDR1 MNHEY, CDR2 SMNVEV (reference sequence). Deletions cut 6 bases from V and 3 bases from J, with 14 bases between.

V gene TRBV13 combines with J gene TRBJ2-1; 7 bases map to TRBD2. CDR3 length equals 13 residues. Germline CDR1 is PRHDT and CDR2 is FYEKMQ (reference sequence). With 2 bases clipped from V and 9 bases from J, the junction kept 4 bases outside the gene matches. The CDR3 DNA sequence: TGTGCCAGCAGCTTACGGGAGGTTAGTGAGCAGTTCTTC. It translates to CASSLREVSEQFF.

The chain employs TRBV7-7 and TRBJ2-3; 10 nucleotides match TRBD2. Germline V gene data show CDR1 as SSHAT and CDR2 as FNYEAQ (reference sequence). With 4 bases clipped from V and 4 bases from J, the junction kept 5 bases outside the gene matches. The CDR3 loop spans 15 amino acids. This chain's CDR3 is CASSSGLANADTQYF. In DNA, the CDR3 is TGTGCCAGCAGCTCGGGACTAGCGAACGCAGATACGCAGTATTTT.

This clone was seen more than once but under ten times. The V and J genes are TRBV19 and TRBJ2-7, with D possibly being TRBD1 (5 bases). The length of the CDR3 is 13 residues. V was shortened by 3 bases and J by 1 base, with 7 bases between the two germline ends. CDR1 and CDR2 from the germline V gene are LNHDA and SQIVND (reference sequence). As DNA, the CDR3 is TGTGCCAGTAGTATTCAGGGTTCCTACGAGCAGTACTTC. Its translation is CASSIQGSYEQYF.

The chain recombines TRBV7-6 with TRBJ2-7; weak D call: TRBD2 (6 bases). The germline CDR1 and CDR2 sequences are SGHVS and FNYEAQ. V lost 6 bases, J lost 9 bases, and 27 bases lay in between. CDR3 length equals 16 residues. The CDR3 loop is CASSPSIPDSRAGQYF. In DNA, the CDR3 is TGTGCCAGCAGTCCCTCCATTCCGGACTCTCGAGCGGGGCAGTACTTC.

This clone was counted once. The V call is TRBV4-1, the J call TRBJ2-7; 12 positions agree with TRBD2. CDR1 MGHRA and CDR2 YSYEKL come from the germline V gene. This CDR3 has 16 residues. Unmatched junction bases numbered 5, after V lost 0 bases and J lost 5 bases. The CDR3 DNA follows: TGCGCCAGCAGCCAAGAGACTAGCGGGAGCTTCCACGAGCAGTACTTC. Translated: CASSQETSGSFHEQYF.

The chain joins TRBV29-1 to TRBJ1-1; 7 bases agree with TRBD1. The CDR3 has 14 residues. CDR1 SQVTM and CDR2 ANQGSEA come from the germline V gene. Trimming at V came to 7 bases and at J to 5 bases, leaving 13 bases not matched to a gene. CDR3: CSGTTDRATTEAFF. CDR3 in DNA: TGCAGCGGTACAACTGACAGGGCAACTACTGAAGCTTTCTTT. The full variable domain, in which reference TRBV29-1 and TRBJ1-1 provide the parts outside the CDR3, is SAVISQKPSRDICQRGTSLTIQCQVDSQVTMMFWYRQQPGQSLTLIATANQGSEATYESGFVIDKFPISRPNLTFSTLTVSNMSPEDSSIYLCSGTTDRATTEAFFGQGTRLTVV.

This clone appeared once. The CDR3 DNA follows: TGTGCCAGCAGCTCTAGCGGTAGCACAGATACGCAGTATTTT. Protein sequence: CASSSSGSTDTQYF. The chain couples TRBV11-3 to TRBJ2-3; TRBD2 matches 7 bases. V lost 4 bases, J lost 0 bases, and 1 base stayed unmatched. This CDR3 region has 14 residues. CDR1 is SGHNT, CDR2 YENEEA, per germline.

The chain recombines TRBV7-2 with TRBJ2-7, with D perhaps matching TRBD2 (5 bases). This CDR3 comprises 13 residues. The V gene lost 5 bases and the J gene lost 7 bases, with 15 bases spanning the gap. The germline V gene encodes CDR1 SGHTA and CDR2 FQGNSA. The chain's CDR3 is CASSQNARGEQYF. The CDR3 coding sequence is TGTGCCAGCAGCCAAAACGCGCGAGGGGAGCAGTACTTC.

The gene calls are TRBV5-1 and TRBJ2-3; tentative D call: TRBD1 (6 bases). The V gene's germline CDR1 is SGHRS and CDR2 YFSETQ. The CDR3 totals 14 residues. Deletions cut 4 bases from V and 8 bases from J, with 17 bases between. The CDR3 loop reads CASSRGSTGGTQYF. Written as DNA, the CDR3 is TGCGCCAGCAGCAGGGGGAGCACTGGCGGTACGCAGTATTTT.

CDR3 bases: TGTGCCAGCAGCTCACGGGACTCAGGGCGACGGGAGACCCAGTACTTC. It specifies CASSSRDSGRRETQYF. V gene TRBV13 combines with J gene TRBJ2-5; D possibly corresponds to TRBD2 (6 bases). The CDR3 has 16 amino acids. The V end lost 4 bases, the J end lost 5 bases, and 20 bases lay between the germline ends. Germline V CDR1 and CDR2: PRHDT, FYEKMQ (reference sequence).

In its sample, this clone was seen a few times. The rearrangement links TRBV27 to TRBJ2-5, with TRBD1 identical over 9 bases. Matching the DNA end better, TRBJ2-7 makes the J call doubtful. This CDR3 is built from 14 residues. Germline V lookup: CDR1 MNHEY, CDR2 SMNVEV (reference sequence). CDR3 in amino acids: CASSLGQGPYEQYF. CDR3 bases: TGTGCCAGCAGTTTGGGACAGGGCCCCTACGAGCAGTACTTC.

The chain combines TRBV14 with TRBJ1-2, with no clear D. The CDR3 is made up of 14 amino acids. Germline CDR1 is SGHDN and CDR2 is FVKESK. V lost 0 bases and J lost 10, with 15 bases in between. In DNA form, the CDR3 reads TGTGCCAGCAGCCAAGAAGGAGGGCCTTGGGACTACACCTTC. This gives the protein CASSQEGGPWDYTF.

The chain carries TRBV6-6 and TRBJ1-1, with D tentatively TRBD1 (5 bases). CDR1 is MNHNY, CDR2 SVGAGI, per germline (reference sequence). The CDR3 covers 16 residues. Trimming pared 6 bases from V and 7 bases from J, leaving 24 bases between. CDR3 nucleotide sequence: TGTGCCAGCAGCGCCGGTTCAGGGCCGGTATACAATGAAGCTTTCTTT. Amino acids: CASSAGSGPVYNEAFF.

The V gene is TRBV27, the J gene TRBJ2-7; 8 bases align to TRBD1. The junction had 13 bases not matched to a gene; V was cut back by 4 bases and J by 5 bases. The V gene's germline CDR1 is MNHEY and CDR2 SMNVEV (reference sequence). The CDR3 is 16 amino acids. In nucleotides, the CDR3 is TGTGCCAGCAGTTCAAATCAGGGGGCTAGAAGGGACGAGCAGTACTTC. Its protein product is CASSSNQGARRDEQYF.

The V gene is TRBV6-5, the J gene TRBJ2-7, with a tentative D call TRBD1 (6 bases). The V end lost 0 bases, the J end lost 3 bases, and 12 bases lay between the germline ends. CDR1 is MNHEY, CDR2 SVGAGI, per germline. There are 15 residues in the CDR3. CDR3 bases: TGTGCCAGCAGTTACTCGGGCCGACAGGTCTACGAGCAGTACTTC. It codes for CASSYSGRQVYEQYF.